A selection of T cell receptor beta chains follows, all from one sample in a study of T cell changes during pregnancy in multiple sclerosis. The repertoire was sequenced with immunoSEQ multiplex PCR; TCRdb's copy has only in-frame clones and lacks some. The table lists over 45,000 clones, approximately 92% of them singletons. This sample comprised peripheral blood, obtained in the third trimester of pregnancy. These receptors were obtained from a female donor with multiple sclerosis, enrolled in a pregnancy study. Each CDR3 is given with its conserved first and last residue.

CASSSGLAGGLQETQYF,TRBJ2-5,TRBV5-1
CASSHLTGTGGGEQYF,TRBJ2-7,TRBV11-3
CASSQVLGARDEQYF,TRBJ2-7,TRBV14
CASSAVAGPASGNTIYF,TRBJ1-3,TRBV6-1
CASSQDRDFSYEQYF,TRBJ2-7,TRBV4-3
CASSQDRRVTEAFF,TRBJ1-1,TRBV14
CASSDSSNTQYF,TRBJ2-3,TRBV6-5
CASSPLGEGTNQETQYF,TRBJ2-5,TRBV7-6
CASSLEAGTNQPQHF,TRBJ1-5,TRBV7-6
CASSKTSGSSYEQYF,TRBJ2-7,TRBV2
CASSLGTGSYNEQFF,TRBJ2-1,TRBV11-2
CASGGREQFF,TRBJ2-1,TRBV10-2
CAWSSGGDTEAFF,TRBJ1-1,TRBV30
CASSPGLAAYEQYF,TRBJ2-7,TRBV19
CASGRDLNYEQYF,TRBJ2-7,TRBV2
CASSLSNSYEQYF,TRBJ2-7,TRBV27
CASSQEVQGIDTQYF,TRBJ2-3,TRBV4-3
CASSHWTSRETQYF,TRBJ2-5,TRBV5-5
CASTGARGGQPQHF,TRBJ1-5,TRBV7-2
CATSPAPQRNRGDTGELFF,TRBJ2-2,TRBV15
CAWSPTGLVYGYTF,TRBJ1-2,TRBV30
CASSLVSGSTDEQFF,TRBJ2-1,TRBV11-2
CSAEQGAEAFF,TRBJ1-1,TRBV29-1
CASSELAGAYNEQFF,TRBJ2-1,TRBV6-1
CASGRLNQPQHF,TRBJ1-5,TRBV12-5
CASSLELYSPLHF,TRBJ1-6,TRBV7-2
CASSRLGVSYNEQFF,TRBJ2-1,TRBV11-3
CASSQGQGRDTEAFF,TRBJ1-1,TRBV4-3
CASSRSGRASETQYF,TRBJ2-5,TRBV2
CARGGGRLDEQFF,TRBJ2-1,TRBV7-9
CASSDSTTDTQYF,TRBJ2-3,TRBV6-4
CASNFRPGTGELFF,TRBJ2-2,TRBV11-2
CASSSQGYQETQYF,TRBJ2-5,TRBV11-2
CASRRAGGGQPQHF,TRBJ1-5,TRBV6-5
CASSQDPLSGLRGTEAFF,TRBJ1-1,TRBV4-3
CASSLLSAGGLYEQYF,TRBJ2-7,TRBV27
CASSLETSGSYEQYF,TRBJ2-7,TRBV7-2
CASSLGSPGGRETQYF,TRBJ2-5,TRBV13
CSVVLGGSYGYTF,TRBJ1-2,TRBV29-1
CASRGGSRGSYGYTF,TRBJ1-2,TRBV7-9
CASSPGAAGWEKLFF,TRBJ1-4,TRBV7-9
CASSFTGGDYGYTF,TRBJ1-2,TRBV27
CASSVDSGNTIYF,TRBJ1-3,TRBV6-1
CASSLPGAVSETQYF,TRBJ2-5,TRBV5-4
CASSLGQEAGELFF,TRBJ2-2,TRBV4-1
CSVDPRGSGTDTQYF,TRBJ2-3,TRBV29-1
CASSLWGADSSYNEQFF,TRBJ2-1,TRBV28
CASSQEGYSDEKLFF,TRBJ1-4,TRBV4-1
CASAQPLAYEQYF,TRBJ2-7,TRBV2
CASSALAGASDEQFF,TRBJ2-1,TRBV6-4
CASSSYSGTGGFQPQHF,TRBJ1-5,TRBV7-6
CASSSRTSGGLYEQYF,TRBJ2-7,TRBV21-1
CASSYRRPSGNTIYF,TRBJ1-3,TRBV13
CASSVVGQASSYNEQFF,TRBJ2-1,TRBV9
CASSFYRNGELFF,TRBJ2-2,TRBV27
CASSQDWETGVGQPQHF,TRBJ1-5,TRBV4-2
CASSYQGGAGGGNEQFF,TRBJ2-1,TRBV5-1
CASSTRQGRAAFF,TRBJ1-1,TRBV7-2
CSVGNADNEQFF,TRBJ2-1,TRBV29-1
CASSLTGNNQPQHF,TRBJ1-5,TRBV2